Presented here are 24 T cell receptor beta chains from one specimen sequenced in a study of shared clonotypes between healthy human individuals. The protocol was immunoSEQ multiplex PCR, while the TCRdb copy is restricted to in-frame clones and leaves out a portion. The data contain about a million clones, over 75% of them seen just once; the ten biggest clones take up approximately 1.5%. Material: memory CD4+ T cells sorted from blood. Regarding subset: CD45RA-negative fraction. Source of these receptors: a man between 18 and 29 years old in good health.

The rearrangement links TRBV5-1 to TRBJ1-4; D unclear. This CDR3 has 16 residues. Per germline, CDR1 SGHRS and CDR2 YFSETQ. Trimming stripped 0 bases from V and 0 bases from J, with 9 bases between. This CDR3 reads CASSLASIATNEKLFF. In DNA, the CDR3 is TGCGCCAGCAGCTTGGCCTCGATCGCAACTAATGAAAAACTGTTTTTT.

Regarding this clone: The sample carries other DNA sequences with the same CDR3. CDR3 nucleotides: TGCGCCAGCAGCTTGGCCGACAGTTCCTACGAGCAGTACTTC. Its translation is CASSLADSSYEQYF. The chain uses TRBV5-1 and TRBJ2-7, with a tentative D call TRBD1 (5 bases). CDR3 length: 14 residues. CDR1 is SGHRS and CDR2 is YFSETQ in the germline V gene. Trimming took 0 bases from V and 1 from J, leaving 8 bases between them.

Remarks on this clone: The junction differs from germline at one of its ends, possibly a read error. This rearrangement joins TRBV7-7 to TRBJ2-2; perhaps TRBD2 as D (5 bases). The CDR3 has 14 residues. Germline V gene lookup returns CDR1 SSHAT and CDR2 FNYEAQ (reference sequence). DNA of the CDR3: TGTGCTAGCAGCTTAGGACTTAACACCGGGGAGCTGTTTTTT. Its translation: CASSLGLNTGELFF.

In this sample, this clone turned up many times. V usage is TRBV6-5 and J usage is TRBJ1-2; TRBD1 matches at 9 bases. This CDR3 comprises 14 residues. Germline V CDR1 and CDR2: MNHEY, SVGAGI. V lost 7 bases and J lost 4; bases outside the gene matches: 7. CDR3 protein: CASTPGQGGYGYTF. In DNA form, the CDR3 reads TGTGCCAGCACCCCGGGACAGGGTGGCTATGGCTACACCTTC.

This clone occurred a few times. The V and J genes are TRBV18 and TRBJ2-1, with D possibly being TRBD2 (6 bases). The CDR3 has 13 amino acids. The germline V gene encodes CDR1 KGHSH and CDR2 LQKENI. Trimming removed 2 bases from V and 7 bases from J, with 9 bases in between. The chain's CDR3 is CASSPGGTNEQFF. As DNA, the CDR3 is TGTGCCAGCTCACCAGGAGGGACGAATGAGCAGTTCTTC.

V usage is TRBV11-1 and J usage is TRBJ2-7; 9 bases match TRBD1. The CDR3 is made up of 15 amino acids. The germline CDR1 and CDR2 sequences are SGHAT and FQDESV (reference sequence). The ends lost 4 bases at V and 0 bases at J; junction bases unmatched: 4. CDR3 DNA: TGTGCCAGCAGCTCCGGGACAGGGCACTCCTACGAGCAGTACTTC. This codes for CASSSGTGHSYEQYF.

The rearrangement uses TRBV21-1 and TRBJ2-7; TRBD2 is the table's D call, not checked against the DNA. TRBV21-1 constitutes a pseudogene. This CDR3 is 14 amino acids long. CDR3 DNA: TGTGCCAGCAGCAAAGCTCTGCCCGCGGTCGGGCAGTACTTC. Encoded protein: CASSKALPAVGQYF.

The gene calls are TRBV27 and TRBJ1-1; the D gene is possibly TRBD1 (5 bases). V was pared by 2 bases and J by 1 base, with 11 bases between. Germline lookup yields CDR1 MNHEY and CDR2 SMNVEV (reference sequence). The CDR3 contains 15 residues. In DNA form, the CDR3 reads TGTGCCAGCAGTTTAGGGGGTCGGGGGAACACTGAAGCTTTCTTT. This encodes CASSLGGRGNTEAFF.

V and J are TRBV6-5 and TRBJ1-6; D uncertain. V was cut by 11 bases and J by 6 bases, with 14 bases left in between. CDR3 length: 13 amino acids. CDR1 MNHEY and CDR2 SVGAGI come from the germline V gene. The chain's CDR3 is CAASSLGNSPLHF. The CDR3 bases are TGTGCCGCCAGCTCCCTGGGTAATTCACCCCTCCACTTT.

This clone is a singleton in its sample. The chain combines TRBV7-3 with TRBJ2-3; the D gene could be TRBD1 or TRBD2 (5 bases each). V lost 4 bases and J 2 bases, leaving 10 bases between the germline ends. The germline V gene has CDR1 SGHTA and CDR2 FQGTGA. The CDR3 loop spans 14 amino acids. CDR3 nucleotides: TGTGCCAGCAGCTCAGGGACCTTCACAGATACGCAGTATTTT. Protein: CASSSGTFTDTQYF.

The V gene is TRBV5-4, the J gene TRBJ2-1; 8 bases agree with TRBD2. V gave up 4 bases and J gave up 9 bases; unmatched junction bases: 12. Germline V gene data show CDR1 as SGHNT and CDR2 as YYREEE (reference sequence). There are 15 residues in the CDR3. The CDR3 is CASSISRTSPGEQFF. CDR3 nucleotides: TGTGCCAGCAGCATCTCTAGGACTAGCCCTGGTGAGCAGTTCTTC.

The chain links TRBV6-1 to TRBJ1-5, with 8 nucleotides matching TRBD1. The CDR3 is made up of 15 amino acids. The V and J ends lost 4 bases and 7 bases, in that order; junction bases with no gene match: 9. Germline loops: CDR1 MNHNS, CDR2 SASEGT. The CDR3, as DNA: TGTGCCAGCAGTGGGGCCCGGACAGGGCGACAGCCCCAGCATTTT. This gives the protein CASSGARTGRQPQHF.

About this clone: Other DNA sequences in the sample encode the same CDR3. This CDR3 reads CAISGGGNTEAFF. Written as DNA, the CDR3 is TGTGCCATCAGTGGGGGGGGAAACACTGAAGCTTTCTTT. The V and J genes are TRBV10-3 and TRBJ1-1; TRBD1 is a possible D gene (5 bases). Germline CDR1 reads ENHRY; CDR2 reads SYGVKD. V lost 4 bases and J 2 bases, leaving 8 bases between the germline ends. The CDR3 spans 13 residues.

The chain recombines TRBV2 with TRBJ2-7; 7 bases line up with TRBD2. In germline, CDR1 is SNHLY, CDR2 FYNNEI. The ends lost 5 bases at V and 2 bases at J; junction bases unmatched: 9. This CDR3 has 15 residues. The CDR3 protein is CASSLELALAYEQYF. The CDR3 DNA is TGTGCCAGCAGTCTTGAACTAGCGTTAGCCTACGAGCAGTACTTC.

In this sample, this clone turned up once. The CDR3 DNA is TGTGCCATCAGTCCCATAGTAAAATCTTGGGGGGCCTACGAGCAGTACTTC. Its protein is CAISPIVKSWGAYEQYF. This rearrangement joins TRBV10-3 to TRBJ2-7, with a tentative D call TRBD2 (6 bases). CDR3 length: 17 residues. Germline CDR1 is ENHRY and CDR2 is SYGVKD. The ends were cut back, 5 bases at V and 2 bases at J, with 22 bases in the middle.

V gene TRBV10-1 combines with J gene TRBJ2-2; D perhaps matches TRBD1 (5 bases). Between the trimmed V and J ends, which lost 0 bases and 8 bases, there was a span of 10 bases. The CDR3 totals 14 residues. Germline lookup yields CDR1 WNHNN and CDR2 SYGVQD (reference sequence). The CDR3 sequence is CASSESGVPGELFF. Written as DNA, the CDR3 is TGCGCCAGCAGTGAGTCAGGGGTGCCGGGGGAGCTGTTTTTT.

Note on this clone: Other DNA sequences of this sample code for an identical CDR3. The chain couples TRBV5-1 to TRBJ2-3; D gene uncertain. CDR3 length equals 11 residues. V gave up 4 bases and J gave up 4 bases, with 4 bases separating them. Germline loops: CDR1 SGHRS, CDR2 YFSETQ. The CDR3 protein is CASSLADTQYF. In nucleotides, the CDR3 is TGCGCCAGCAGCCTCGCAGATACGCAGTATTTT.

In DNA, the CDR3 is TGTGCCAGCAGTGAAATCGGCCGCAGGGGGAATCAGCCCCAGCATTTT. Amino acid sequence: CASSEIGRRGNQPQHF. The chain links TRBV6-1 to TRBJ1-5; 7 bases are shared with TRBD1. CDR3 length: 16 amino acids. Germline values: CDR1 MNHNS, CDR2 SASEGT. With 2 bases clipped from V and 4 bases from J, the junction kept 8 bases outside the gene matches.

V usage is TRBV7-8 and J usage is TRBJ2-4, with TRBD2 matching over 7 bases. The CDR3 totals 13 residues. V lost 1 base to trimming and J lost 15 bases; unmatched junction nucleotides: 9. CDR1 SGHVS and CDR2 FQNEAQ come from the germline V gene. The CDR3 sequence is CASSLGREDRRYF. As DNA, the CDR3 is TGTGCCAGCAGCTTAGGCCGGGAGGATAGAAGGTACTTC.

V gene TRBV4-1 combines with J gene TRBJ2-2; unclear D gene. The germline V and J ends were trimmed by 3 bases and 8 bases, with 10 bases remaining between them. This CDR3 spans 13 amino acids. Germline CDR1 MGHRA, CDR2 YSYEKL. CDR3 region: CASSHSLRGELFF. CDR3 nucleotides: TGCGCCAGCAGCCACAGTCTAAGAGGGGAGCTGTTTTTT.

This clone was seen only a few times. The CDR3 spells CASSLQGHPNYGYTF. As DNA, the CDR3 is TGCGCCAGCAGCCTCCAGGGACACCCTAACTATGGCTACACCTTC. The V and J genes are TRBV4-1 and TRBJ1-2, with a weak D call TRBD1 (6 bases). The ends were cut back, 4 bases at V and 0 bases at J, with 12 bases in the middle. The CDR3 runs 15 residues. CDR1 is MGHRA, CDR2 YSYEKL, per germline.

J is TRBJ2-1 and V is TRBV30; D might be TRBD2 (5 bases). The length of the CDR3 is 16 residues. Per germline, CDR1 GTSNPN and CDR2 SVGIG (reference sequence). Trimming took 2 bases from V and 7 from J, leaving 21 bases between them. The CDR3 loop is CAWSRIALGRGNEQFF. Written as DNA, the CDR3 is TGTGCCTGGAGTAGGATAGCGTTAGGGCGAGGAAATGAGCAGTTCTTC. Full variable domain (remainder filled in from reference TRBV30 and TRBJ2-1): SQTIHQWPATLVQPVGSPLSLECTVEGTSNPNLYWYRQAAGRGLQLLFYSVGIGQISSEVPQNLSASRPQDRQFILSSKKLLLSDSGFYLCAWSRIALGRGNEQFFGPGTRLTVL.

The rearrangement uses TRBV4-3 and TRBJ2-3; 13 bases fit TRBD2. CDR3 length equals 20 residues. Trimming cost V 4 bases and J 4 bases; bases outside gene matches: 17. Germline V CDR1 and CDR2: LGHNA, YSLEER. The CDR3 DNA sequence: TGCGCCAGCAGCCGTCGGGGCGGGTTAGGACTAGCGGGAGAGGCAGATACGCAGTATTTT. Translated, it gives CASSRRGGLGLAGEADTQYF.

In regard to this clone: This sample includes further DNA sequences coding for the same CDR3. The chain uses TRBV5-1 and TRBJ2-5; 11 nucleotides line up with TRBD1. The CDR3 length is 16 residues. The V segment lost 1 base and the J segment 4 bases; nucleotides outside the gene matches: 6. CDR1 is SGHRS and CDR2 is YFSETQ in the germline V gene. As DNA, the CDR3 is TGCGCCAGCAGCTTGTCGGGGACAGGGGGTGGAGAGACCCAGTACTTC. Translated: CASSLSGTGGGETQYF.